The present T cell receptor (beta chain) was sequenced within a study of molecular identifiers for immune sequencing clone quantification. Comments on this clonotype: The germline gene is not matched at one end of the junction; a read error may be the cause.

One entry per CDR3 protein results from TCRdb running MiXCR on the PCR reads. The profile covers about 500,000 distinct CDR3 sequences, with around 23% appearing a single time and around 0.79% taken by the ten largest. The CDR3 length is 20 residues. From germline, CDR1 is SGHTA and CDR2 FQGNSA. This sequence was found in a human donor in good health. Some libraries in this study had Jurkat cell RNA spiked in. The sample was naive CD8+ T cells from blood, with Jurkat cell RNA spiked in. The subset was: FACS-sorted CD8+CD4-CCR7+CD45RA+ naive T cells. V is TRBV7-2 and J is TRBJ1-5; TRBD1 aligns across 9 bases. The CDR3 here is CASNLFLRDRALYSNQPQHF. CDR3 coding DNA: TGTGCCAGCAACTTATTCCTCCGGGACAGGGCTTTGTACAGCAATCAGCCCCAGCATTTT.